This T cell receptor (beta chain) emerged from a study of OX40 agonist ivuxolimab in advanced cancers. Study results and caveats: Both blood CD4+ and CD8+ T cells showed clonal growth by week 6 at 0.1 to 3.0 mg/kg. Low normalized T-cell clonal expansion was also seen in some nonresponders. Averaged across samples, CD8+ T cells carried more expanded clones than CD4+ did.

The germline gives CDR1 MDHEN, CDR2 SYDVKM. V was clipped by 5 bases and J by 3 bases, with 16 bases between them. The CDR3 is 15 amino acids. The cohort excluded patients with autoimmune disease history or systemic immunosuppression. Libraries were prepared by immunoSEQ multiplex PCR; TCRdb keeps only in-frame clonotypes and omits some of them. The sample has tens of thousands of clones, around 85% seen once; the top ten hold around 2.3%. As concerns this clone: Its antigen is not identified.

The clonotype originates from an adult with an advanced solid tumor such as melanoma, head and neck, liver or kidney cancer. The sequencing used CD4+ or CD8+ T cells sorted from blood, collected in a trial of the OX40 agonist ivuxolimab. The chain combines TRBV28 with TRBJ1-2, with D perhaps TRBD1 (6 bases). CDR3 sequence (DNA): TGTGCCAGCAGTCCCCCCGGGGGGCGAGACTATGGCTACACCTTC. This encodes CASSPPGGRDYGYTF.